This T cell receptor beta chain was observed in a study of Tregs in tolerant kidney transplant recipients. Generated by immunoSEQ multiplex PCR, the TCRdb table keeps only in-frame clones and is missing some. The data include about 48,000 clones; the top ten clones carry around 0.8%. Comments on this clone: The target antigen is unknown. The read stops 3 residues short of the end of the CDR3; the missing end is completed from the germline J gene.

Overall study findings and caveats: For some patients, primers changed over time, blocking nucleotide-level comparison. Findings come from small patient numbers and require larger validation.

V was shortened by 0 bases and J by 2 bases, with 10 bases between the two germline ends. The length of the CDR3 is 15 residues. CDR1 is SEHNR and CDR2 is FQNEAQ in the germline V gene (reference sequence). Sample: CD4+ T cells from blood, taken before the transplant. This clonotype originated in a human donor who received a combined kidney and bone marrow transplant. The chain is built from TRBV7-9 and TRBJ1-1; maybe TRBD1 (5 bases). The CDR3 loop reads CASSLAQGVNTEAFF. The sequenced CDR3 bases are TGTGCCAGCAGCTTAGCCCAGGGAGTAAACACTGAA.